The 13 T cell receptor beta chains below all came from one sample that was sequenced in a study of cytomegalovirus exposure and HLA in healthy donors. Amplification used 60 Vbeta primers and 13 Jbeta primers. The repertoire was sequenced with immunoSEQ multiplex PCR; TCRdb's copy has only in-frame clones and lacks some. The sample has 140,000 to 150,000 clones. Sequencing was done on a sample of PBMCs. All receptors come from a woman between 50 and 59 years old in good health and CMV-seronegative.

CDR3 coding DNA: TGTGCCAGCAGCTTAGAACGTGGCGAAAAACTGTTTTTT. As protein: CASSLERGEKLFF. The chain employs TRBV7-2 and TRBJ1-4; D remains ambiguous. Germline V gives CDR1 SGHTA, CDR2 FQGNSA. Trimming removed 1 base at V and 8 bases at J, with 8 bases between. The CDR3 has 13 residues. Combining the CDR3 with reference TRBV7-2 and TRBJ1-4 gives the whole variable domain GAGVSQSPSNKVTEKGKDVELRCDPISGHTALYWYRQSLGQGLEFLIYFQGNSAPDKSGLPSDRFSAERTGGSVSTLTIQRTQQEDSAVYLCASSLERGEKLFFGSGTQLSVL.

This chain joins TRBV28 and TRBJ1-4; weak D call: TRBD1 (6 bases). Trimming removed 5 bases at V and 6 bases at J, with 13 bases between. CDR1 is MDHEN, CDR2 SYDVKM, per germline. CDR3 size: 14 residues. Here the CDR3 DNA reads TGTGCCAGCAGTCCGGGACACTTTTATGAAAAACTGTTTTTT. Its translation: CASSPGHFYEKLFF.

V and J are TRBV30 and TRBJ1-5; D unclear. The CDR3 has 14 amino acids. Trimming shortened V by 1 base and J by 0 bases, and 7 bases separated the two germline ends. The germline V gene has CDR1 GTSNPN and CDR2 SVGIG (reference sequence). In nucleotides, the CDR3 is TGTGCCTGGAGTGCGGGGATTAGCAATCAGCCCCAGCATTTT. It translates to CAWSAGISNQPQHF.

On this clone itself: Other DNA variants within this sample encode the same CDR3. The DNA of the CDR3 is TGTGCCAGCAGTTTTCGGGGAGGGGGAGCCTACGAGCAGTACTTC. As protein: CASSFRGGGAYEQYF. J is TRBJ2-7 and V is TRBV6-6, with a tentative D call TRBD2 (7 bases). CDR3 size: 15 residues. Trimming removed 4 bases from V and 2 bases from J, with 15 bases in between. Germline CDR1 and CDR2: MNHNY and SVGAGI (reference sequence).

The rearrangement links TRBV7-6 to TRBJ1-5; 8 nucleotides align to TRBD1. J was trimmed by 5 bases and V by 5 bases; bases with no gene match: 8. Germline V CDR1 and CDR2: SGHVS, FNYEAQ. This CDR3 contains 15 residues. The CDR3, as DNA: TGTGCCAGCAGCCAGACCCAGGGGGCGTATCAGCCCCAGCATTTT. Translation: CASSQTQGAYQPQHF.

The V and J genes are TRBV4-3 and TRBJ1-2, with D possibly matching TRBD1 (5 bases). The CDR3 covers 12 residues. Germline V gene sequence: CDR1 LGHNA, CDR2 YSLEER. Trimming took off 11 bases at V and 4 bases at J, with 14 bases between the two ends. CDR3 DNA sequence: TGCGCCTCCGGGCAGGGAGGCTATGGCTACACCTTC. It encodes CASGQGGYGYTF.

The gene calls are TRBV18 and TRBJ2-7, with 7 nucleotides matching TRBD2. Germline V gene lookup returns CDR1 KGHSH and CDR2 LQKENI. CDR3 length: 15 amino acids. The J segment lost 2 bases and the V segment lost 2 bases, leaving 6 bases of the junction unmatched. The chain's CDR3 is CASSPAGEIAYEQYF. The CDR3 nucleotides read TGTGCCAGCTCACCAGCGGGGGAGATTGCCTACGAGCAGTACTTC.

This chain joins TRBV5-1 and TRBJ2-1, with a tentative D call TRBD1 (6 bases). The CDR3 has 14 residues. Germline-derived CDR1 and CDR2 are SGHRS and YFSETQ. V was trimmed by 1 base and J by 5 bases, leaving 10 bases between them. The CDR3 bases are TGCGCCAGCAGCTTGCTTCAGGGGAACAATGAGCAGTTCTTC. It is translated as CASSLLQGNNEQFF.

The V and J genes are TRBV19 and TRBJ1-5, with TRBD1 identical over 12 bases. V gave up 1 base and J gave up 7 bases; unmatched junction bases: 2. This CDR3 contains 15 residues. Germline CDR1 is LNHDA and CDR2 is SQIVND (reference sequence). The CDR3 bases are TGTGCCAGTAGTATAGGGGACAGGGGGCAGCAGCCCCAGCATTTT. Translated, it gives CASSIGDRGQQPQHF.

The V and J genes are TRBV6-5 and TRBJ1-2; D unresolved. This CDR3 has 15 residues. Germline CDR1 MNHEY, CDR2 SVGAGI. Deletions cut 8 bases from V and 0 bases from J, with 16 bases between. The CDR3 bases are TGTGCCAGCTCCCTAGGCCGGCCAGCTAACTATGGCTACACCTTC. Translation: CASSLGRPANYGYTF.

The chain recombines TRBV10-3 with TRBJ2-7, with 7 bases that match TRBD1. The CDR3 spans 14 residues. Germline CDR1 ENHRY, CDR2 SYGVKD. The trim removed 5 bases at V and 0 bases at J, leaving 4 bases unmatched. The CDR3 DNA reads TGTGCCATCAGTAAGGGGACAGCCTCCTACGAGCAGTACTTC. Protein product: CAISKGTASYEQYF.

The chain uses TRBV6-6 and TRBJ1-1; TRBD1 might be the D (6 bases). Germline values: CDR1 MNHNY, CDR2 SVGAGI (reference sequence). V dropped 9 bases and J dropped 1 base, with 9 bases sitting between them. CDR3 size: 12 residues. CDR3 loop: CASLGQNTEAFF. CDR3 sequence (DNA): TGTGCCAGTTTGGGACAGAACACTGAAGCTTTCTTT.

V usage is TRBV28 and J usage is TRBJ1-1; the D is unclear. Germline assignment: CDR1 MDHEN and CDR2 SYDVKM. With 1 base removed from V and 4 bases from J, the gap between germline ends came to 7 bases. CDR3 size: 13 residues. The CDR3 spells CASSLFPSTEAFF. The CDR3 region has the DNA TGTGCCAGCAGTTTATTTCCCTCCACTGAAGCTTTCTTT.